This T cell receptor (beta chain) was sequenced during a study of blood T cell repertoires in COVID-19. Study as a whole: Whether acute or convalescent, the COVID-19 samples came from the United States, Italy and Spain.

TCRdb's copy holds only in-frame clones and misses some; the assay was immunoSEQ multiplex PCR. The sample has about 90,000 clones; over 75% are singletons. Germline loops: CDR1 KGHSH, CDR2 LQKENI. V shed 5 bases and J shed 1 base, with 13 bases lying between them. CDR3 length: 15 residues. Sequenced material: peripheral blood. This clonotype was obtained from an older man with active or convalescent COVID-19. The chain links TRBV18 to TRBJ2-3, with D possibly being TRBD1 or TRBD2 (5 bases each). DNA of the CDR3: TGTGCCAGCTCAACACAGGTGCGGGGCACAGATACGCAGTATTTT. Amino acid sequence: CASSTQVRGTDTQYF.